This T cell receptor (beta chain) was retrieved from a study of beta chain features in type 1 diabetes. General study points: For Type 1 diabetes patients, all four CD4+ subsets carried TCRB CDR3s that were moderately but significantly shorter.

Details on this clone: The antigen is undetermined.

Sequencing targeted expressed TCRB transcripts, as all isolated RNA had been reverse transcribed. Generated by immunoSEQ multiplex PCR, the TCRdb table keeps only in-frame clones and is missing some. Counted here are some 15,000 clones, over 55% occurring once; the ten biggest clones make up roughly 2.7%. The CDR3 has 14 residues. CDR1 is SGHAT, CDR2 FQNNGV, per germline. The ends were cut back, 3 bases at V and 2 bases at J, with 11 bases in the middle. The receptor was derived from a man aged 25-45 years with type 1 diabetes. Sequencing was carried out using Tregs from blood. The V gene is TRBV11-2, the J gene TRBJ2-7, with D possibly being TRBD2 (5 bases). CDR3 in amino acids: CASSFSEGTYEQYF. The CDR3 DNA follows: TGTGCCAGCAGCTTTTCAGAGGGTACCTACGAGCAGTACTTC.